This TCR beta chain was obtained from a study of regulatory T cells in long-lasting Graves disease. Study summary: Patients with new Graves' disease had used antithyroid drugs below 3 months.

Libraries of TCR beta came from iRepertoire HTBI primers plus Arm-PCR of CDR3 regions. TCRdb redid the calling of the multiplex PCR reads with MiXCR, one entry per CDR3 protein. The table records 200,000 to 250,000 distinct CDR3 sequences, roughly a fifth of them present only once. In this sample, this clonotype turned up many times. Time point described: newly diagnosed GD, antithyroid drugs for less than 3 months. PBMC RNA served as the TCR library source. The CDR3 sequence is 15 residues long. Trimming removed 2 bases from V and 4 bases from J, with 13 bases in between. In germline, CDR1 is KGHDR, CDR2 SFDVKD.

Here the sequenced sample was peripheral blood mononuclear cells (PBMCs), taken at new diagnosis, from a patient treated with antithyroid drugs. The chain uses TRBV24-1 and TRBJ2-5; unclear D gene. This receptor was taken from a female donor with Graves disease. The CDR3 DNA sequence: TGTGCCACCAGTGATTCGTGGCCCCGGGTAGAGACCCAGTACTTC. Amino acids: CATSDSWPRVETQYF.